Presented here are 9 T cell receptor beta chains from one specimen sequenced in a study of response to subunit inactivated influenza vaccine. TCRdb re-analysed the RT-PCR reads in MiXCR, keeping a single row per CDR3 protein. Here the sample spans some 180,000 distinct CDR3 sequences, 7.5% to 10% being singletons. Sample: non-naive T cells sorted from PBMCs, taken on the day of vaccination. The receptors shown here come from a man aged 50 to 60 who received an inactivated influenza vaccine.

In this sample, this clonotype turned up many times. The chain uses TRBV5-1 and TRBJ2-1; a weak D match, TRBD1 (5 bases). V dropped 6 bases and J dropped 0 bases, with 10 bases sitting between them. The CDR3 is 14 residues long. From germline, CDR1 is SGHRS and CDR2 YFSETQ. The CDR3 here is CASMRDSSYNEQFF. The CDR3 nucleotides read TGCGCCAGCATGCGAGACAGCTCCTACAATGAGCAGTTCTTC.

This clonotype has more than one count but fewer than ten. The chain employs TRBV19 and TRBJ2-7; the D call may be TRBD1 or TRBD2 (5 bases each). Germline values: CDR1 LNHDA, CDR2 SQIVND (reference sequence). The CDR3 has 14 amino acids. Trimming stripped 7 bases from V and 5 bases from J, with 18 bases between. The CDR3 DNA reads TGTGCCAGTAACCTCGATCTGGGGACCCACGAGCAGTACTTC. Translating gives CASNLDLGTHEQYF.

V usage is TRBV3-1 and J usage is TRBJ2-7; 9 positions match TRBD2. The CDR3 covers 15 residues. With V trimmed by 10 bases and J by 5 bases, 15 bases remained unmatched. In germline, CDR1 is LGHDT, CDR2 YNNKEL (reference sequence). CDR3: CATSQSSGMRNEQYF. CDR3 DNA: TGTGCCACCTCCCAATCTAGCGGGATGCGAAACGAGCAGTACTTC.

This clonotype was recorded a few times. One junction end disagrees with the germline gene, perhaps due to a read error. CDR3 coding DNA: TGTGCCAGCGGGGGACTAGCGGGCTACTACAATGACCAGTTCTTC. It specifies CASGGLAGYYNDQFF. The chain joins TRBV27 to TRBJ2-1; TRBD2 matches 12 bases. Germline CDR1 MNHEY, CDR2 SMNVEV (reference sequence). The CDR3 length is 15 residues.

This clonotype was detected a few times. The chain recombines TRBV2 with TRBJ2-3; D possibly corresponds to TRBD2 (6 bases). Germline V lookup: CDR1 SNHLY, CDR2 FYNNEI. Trimming removed 1 base at V and 2 bases at J, with 10 bases between. The CDR3 extends over 15 amino acids. CDR3: CASSEGGIPTDTQYF. The DNA of the CDR3 is TGTGCCAGCAGTGAAGGCGGGATACCCACAGATACGCAGTATTTT.

This clonotype appeared a few times. V and J are TRBV6-5 and TRBJ1-2; unclear D gene. V shed 4 bases and J shed 5 bases, with 11 bases lying between them. The CDR3 extends over 13 amino acids. Per the germline V gene, CDR1 is MNHEY and CDR2 is SVGAGI. The CDR3 bases are TGTGCCAGCAGTTTGGTTCAAGGGTATGGCTACACCTTC. It encodes CASSLVQGYGYTF.

This clonotype was seen at least ten times. V usage is TRBV7-6 and J usage is TRBJ2-1; 8 nucleotides agree with TRBD2. V gave up 8 bases and J gave up 3 bases; unmatched junction bases: 6. This CDR3 has 14 residues. Germline CDR1 and CDR2: SGHVS and FNYEAQ. The CDR3, as DNA: TGTGCCAGCTCACTAGCGGAGGTCTACAATGAGCAGTTCTTC. Its translation: CASSLAEVYNEQFF.

This clonotype was observed at least ten times. For the CDR3, the DNA is TGTGCCAGCAGGCTTCTCACAGGGAACGAAGCTTTCTTT. Its protein product is CASRLLTGNEAFF. This rearrangement joins TRBV3-1 to TRBJ1-1; the D gene is possibly TRBD1 (6 bases). The length of the CDR3 is 13 residues. Between the trimmed V and J ends, which lost 6 bases and 8 bases, there was a span of 16 bases. The germline gives CDR1 LGHDT, CDR2 YNNKEL (reference sequence).

This clonotype was counted a few times. The chain combines TRBV6-5 with TRBJ2-7; D remains unclear. V lost 0 bases, J lost 1 base, and 7 bases lay in between. CDR1 and CDR2 (germline): MNHEY, SVGAGI. The CDR3 has 14 residues. In DNA, the CDR3 is TGTGCCAGCAGTTACTCGAAGGAGTCCTACGAGCAGTACTTC. Translating it yields CASSYSKESYEQYF.